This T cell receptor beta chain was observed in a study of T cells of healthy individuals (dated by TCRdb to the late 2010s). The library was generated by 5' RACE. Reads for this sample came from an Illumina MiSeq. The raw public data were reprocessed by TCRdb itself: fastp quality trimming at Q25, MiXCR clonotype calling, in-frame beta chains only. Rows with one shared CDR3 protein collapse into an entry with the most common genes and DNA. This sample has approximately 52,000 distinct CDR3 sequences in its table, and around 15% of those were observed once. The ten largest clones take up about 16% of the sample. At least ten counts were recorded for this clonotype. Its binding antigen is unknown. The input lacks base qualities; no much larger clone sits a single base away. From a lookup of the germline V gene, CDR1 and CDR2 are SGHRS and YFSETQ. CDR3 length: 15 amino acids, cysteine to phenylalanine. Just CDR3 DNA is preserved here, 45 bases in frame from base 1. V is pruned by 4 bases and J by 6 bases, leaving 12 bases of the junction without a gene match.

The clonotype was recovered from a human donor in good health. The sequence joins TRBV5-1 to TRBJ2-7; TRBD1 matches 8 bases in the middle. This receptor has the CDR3 CASSPPGTGSAEQYF. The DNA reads TGCGCCAGCAGCCCGCCCGGGACAGGTTCTGCCGAGCAGTACTTC.